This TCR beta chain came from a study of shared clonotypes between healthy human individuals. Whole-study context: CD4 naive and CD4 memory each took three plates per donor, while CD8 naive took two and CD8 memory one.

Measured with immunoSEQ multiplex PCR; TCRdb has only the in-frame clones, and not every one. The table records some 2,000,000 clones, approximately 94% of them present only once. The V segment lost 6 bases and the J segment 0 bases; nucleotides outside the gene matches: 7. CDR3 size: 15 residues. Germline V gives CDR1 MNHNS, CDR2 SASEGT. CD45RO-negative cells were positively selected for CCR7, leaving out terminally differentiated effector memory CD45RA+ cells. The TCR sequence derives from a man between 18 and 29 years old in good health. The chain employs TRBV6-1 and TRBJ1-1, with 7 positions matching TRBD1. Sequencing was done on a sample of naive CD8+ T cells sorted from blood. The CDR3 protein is CASRQLQGMNTEAFF. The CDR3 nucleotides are TGTGCCAGCAGACAACTACAGGGGATGAACACTGAAGCTTTCTTT.